This record covers a single T cell receptor (beta chain). The antigen is unknown. Trimming cost V 4 bases and J 3 bases; bases outside gene matches: 7. This CDR3 has 16 amino acids. CDR1 is SGHDT and CDR2 is YYEEEE in the germline V gene. The authors prepared the TCRbeta library with unique molecular identifiers. Each CDR3 protein is one row after TCRdb ran MiXCR on the PCR reads. The table lists fewer than 750,000 distinct CDR3 sequences, 20% to 25% of them singletons. These data originate in a study of T-cell reconstitution after alpha-beta-depleted transplantation in children. Findings and limits, study-wide: Several patients had high TCRbeta diversity at day 60; it came from surviving recipient T cells and thymic progenitors.

The chain employs TRBV5-6 and TRBJ2-3, with 11 positions matching TRBD2. The origin of this receptor is a boy less than two years old who had a stem cell transplant for acute myeloid leukemia, so the T cells may come from the graft donor. This specimen was PBMCs, mostly from graft donor cells, taken 360 days after TCRalphabeta/CD19-depleted stem cell transplant. CDR3 nucleotide sequence: TGTGCCAGCAGCGGATTAGCGGGGGGGCTTACAGATACGCAGTATTTT. Translated, it gives CASSGLAGGLTDTQYF.